Sequencing of this T cell receptor beta chain was carried out in a study of memory B cells and T cells in multiple sclerosis. After stimulus-free culture, autoproliferating CFSE-dim and non-proliferating CFSE-high T cells were sequenced separately. 40 million to 50 million CFSE-labeled PBMCs were cultured six to seven days unstimulated, then replicate wells were pooled. Profiled with immunoSEQ multiplex PCR; TCRdb holds only in-frame clones, not every one. The sample lists 46,000 or so clones, 82% occurring once. The CDR3 totals 11 residues. In germline, CDR1 is SQVTM, CDR2 ANQGSEA. The V gene lost 6 bases and the J gene lost 3 bases, with 9 bases spanning the gap. In regard to this clone: What it binds is not known.

The J gene is TRBJ2-7, the V gene TRBV29-1; D remains ambiguous. This receptor was identified in a human donor with multiple sclerosis. Sequenced input: PBMCs from blood kept in culture. The CDR3 spells CSVHTRYEQYF. For the CDR3, the DNA is TGCAGCGTACACACGCGCTACGAGCAGTACTTC.